The 20 T cell receptor beta chains below come from one sample, sequenced in a study of technical replicates of blood from a handful of donors. Profiled with immunoSEQ multiplex PCR; TCRdb holds only in-frame clones, not every one. The sample lists about 72,000 clones, about 90% occurring once. Material: T cells isolated from PBMCs. These receptor sequences come from a human donor in good health.

The V and J genes are TRBV27 and TRBJ2-5; TRBD1 might be the D (6 bases). Trimming took off 2 bases at V and 5 bases at J, with 9 bases between the two ends. Germline loops: CDR1 MNHEY, CDR2 SMNVEV (reference sequence). The CDR3 sequence is 13 residues long. The DNA of the CDR3 is TGTGCCAGCAGTTTACGTACAGGGGAGACCCAGTACTTC. It specifies CASSLRTGETQYF.

The rearrangement joins TRBV5-1 to TRBJ2-6, with 8 bases identical to TRBD1. This CDR3 is 20 amino acids long. Germline CDR1 reads SGHRS; CDR2 reads YFSETQ. V shed 0 bases, J shed 1 base, and the junction held 12 bases outside the gene matches. CDR3 loop: CASSLDPDRAFRSGANVLTF. The CDR3 DNA reads TGCGCCAGCAGCTTGGATCCGGACAGGGCATTTCGGTCTGGGGCCAACGTCCTGACTTTC.

The chain recombines TRBV7-6 with TRBJ1-5, with D unclear. The germline V gene has CDR1 SGHVS and CDR2 FNYEAQ. This CDR3 is 16 amino acids long. V dropped 2 bases and J dropped 1 base, with 12 bases sitting between them. CDR3: CASSLYTDDSNQPQHF. CDR3 in DNA: TGTGCCAGCAGCTTATACACAGACGACAGCAATCAGCCCCAGCATTTT.

The rearrangement uses TRBV18 and TRBJ1-2; weak D call: TRBD1 (5 bases). Trimming shortened V by 4 bases and J by 8 bases, and 14 bases separated the two germline ends. Germline assignment: CDR1 KGHSH and CDR2 LQKENI. The CDR3 runs to 13 residues. The CDR3: CASSLQGQLGYTF. CDR3 coding DNA: TGTGCCAGCTCACTCCAGGGCCAGCTGGGCTACACCTTC.

The chain recombines TRBV7-2 with TRBJ1-1; D is ambiguous. V was clipped by 5 bases and J by 0 bases, with 10 bases between them. Looked up from germline, CDR1 is SGHTA and CDR2 is FQGNSA. There are 14 residues in the CDR3. CDR3 in DNA: TGTGCCAGCAGCGCGCAGACTGTGAACACTGAAGCTTTCTTT. Protein: CASSAQTVNTEAFF.

In this sample, this clone turned up once. The rearrangement links TRBV19 to TRBJ1-5, with TRBD1 as a possible D gene (5 bases). Germline V gene sequence: CDR1 LNHDA, CDR2 SQIVND (reference sequence). V lost 7 bases to trimming and J lost 1 base, with 17 bases between them. The CDR3 loop spans 16 amino acids. CDR3 loop: CASTRAGTLSNQPQHF. DNA for the CDR3: TGTGCCAGTACAAGAGCAGGGACTTTAAGCAATCAGCCCCAGCATTTT.

The rearrangement links TRBV5-4 to TRBJ2-7; TRBD1 might be the D (5 bases). Germline CDR1 SGHNT, CDR2 YYREEE (reference sequence). Trimming removed 4 bases at V and 4 bases at J, with 15 bases between. The CDR3 has 14 amino acids. The CDR3 region has the DNA TGTGCCAGCAGCCAGGGCGAATCAGGGTACGAGCAGTACTTC. Protein product: CASSQGESGYEQYF.

V gene TRBV18 combines with J gene TRBJ2-1; D not resolved. Trimming shortened V by 1 base and J by 0 bases, and 7 bases separated the two germline ends. The CDR3 has 15 residues. Germline V gene lookup returns CDR1 KGHSH and CDR2 LQKENI. CDR3 nucleotides: TGTGCCAGCTCACCACTGGAGAGCTCCTACAATGAGCAGTTCTTC. Protein: CASSPLESSYNEQFF.

The J gene is TRBJ2-3, the V gene TRBV4-3; the match to TRBD1 covers 10 bases. CDR1 LGHNA and CDR2 YSLEER come from the germline V gene. CDR3 size: 15 residues. The V segment lost 4 bases and the J segment 1 base; nucleotides outside the gene matches: 2. The CDR3 DNA sequence: TGCGCCAGCAGCCGGACAGGGGGTGGCACAGATACGCAGTATTTT. Its protein is CASSRTGGGTDTQYF.

The rearrangement joins TRBV6-5 to TRBJ2-7, with 9 bases that match TRBD2. V trimming: 3 bases; J trimming: 5 bases; junction bases outside the gene matches: 8. Germline assignment: CDR1 MNHEY and CDR2 SVGAGI. The CDR3 contains 15 residues. In nucleotides, the CDR3 is TGTGCCAGCAGTTATGGTAGCGGGGGTTATGACGAGCAGTACTTC. It specifies CASSYGSGGYDEQYF.

This clone was seen a handful of times. The CDR3 here is CASGGGTEKLFF. In nucleotides, the CDR3 is TGTGCCAGCGGCGGGGGAACTGAAAAACTGTTTTTT. This chain joins TRBV6-6 and TRBJ1-4; possibly TRBD1 for D (5 bases). V shed 8 bases and J shed 7 bases, with 11 bases lying between them. The CDR3 runs 12 residues. Germline CDR1 is MNHNY and CDR2 is SVGAGI (reference sequence).

The chain couples TRBV5-1 to TRBJ2-6, with D perhaps TRBD1 (6 bases). Per germline, CDR1 SGHRS and CDR2 YFSETQ. Trimming took 4 bases from V and 2 from J, leaving 10 bases between them. The CDR3 sequence is 15 residues long. The CDR3 spells CASSQGRPGANVLTF. The CDR3 region has the DNA TGCGCCAGCAGCCAGGGGCGCCCTGGGGCCAACGTCCTGACTTTC.

This clone was picked up one time. The V call is TRBV19, the J call TRBJ2-1, with 10 bases identical to TRBD2. The CDR3 runs 15 residues. Germline CDR1 reads LNHDA; CDR2 reads SQIVND (reference sequence). The J segment lost 10 bases and the V segment lost 5 bases, leaving 11 bases of the junction unmatched. The CDR3 DNA reads as TGTGCCAGTAGTCGCCTAGCGGGAGAAGGTTTCGAGCAGTTCTTC. This translates into CASSRLAGEGFEQFF. The variable domain in full, completed from reference TRBV19 and TRBJ2-1, reads DGGITQSPKYLFRKEGQNVTLSCEQNLNHDAMYWYRQDPGQGLRLIYYSQIVNDFQKGDIAEGYSVSREKKESFPLTVTSAQKNPTAFYLCASSRLAGEGFEQFFGPGTRLTVL.

This clone showed up just once. This CDR3 is also generated by other DNA sequences in the sample. The chain recombines TRBV30 with TRBJ2-2; 8 bases are shared with TRBD1. This CDR3 is built from 13 residues. After removal of 5 bases from V and 1 base from J, the junction contained 0 bases not matched to a gene. Per the germline V gene, CDR1 is GTSNPN and CDR2 is SVGIG (reference sequence). The CDR3 sequence is CAWGTGNTGELFF. DNA for the CDR3: TGTGCCTGGGGGACAGGGAACACCGGGGAGCTGTTTTTT.

The gene calls are TRBV11-3 and TRBJ2-1; maybe TRBD1 (6 bases). Trimming shortened V by 5 bases and J by 9 bases, and 17 bases separated the two germline ends. Germline CDR1 reads SGHNT; CDR2 reads YENEEA. This CDR3 is 14 amino acids long. The CDR3, as DNA: TGTGCCAGCAGCGCCTCAGGGGCTTTCGGTGAGCAGTTCTTC. This codes for CASSASGAFGEQFF.

The chain uses TRBV6-5 and TRBJ2-1; TRBD1 is a possible D gene (6 bases). With 10 bases removed from V and 3 bases from J, the gap between germline ends came to 16 bases. Germline V gene sequence: CDR1 MNHEY, CDR2 SVGAGI. The CDR3 consists of 14 residues. The CDR3 sequence is CATQGQLGYNEQFF. The CDR3 region has the DNA TGTGCCACTCAAGGACAGTTAGGCTACAATGAGCAGTTCTTC.

The V call is TRBV11-3, the J call TRBJ2-1; 11 positions agree with TRBD2. The germline gives CDR1 SGHNT, CDR2 YENEEA. CDR3 size: 20 residues. V shed 4 bases and J 0 bases; nucleotides not matched to a gene: 14. CDR3 in DNA: TGTGCCAGCAGCTCAACCTACCAAATAGCGGGAGGGCGCTCCTACAATGAGCAGTTCTTC. Protein sequence: CASSSTYQIAGGRSYNEQFF.

This clone was seen a single time. V gene TRBV7-6 combines with J gene TRBJ1-1; D remains ambiguous. Germline V gene sequence: CDR1 SGHVS, CDR2 FNYEAQ. V gave up 5 bases and J gave up 2 bases, with 9 bases separating them. CDR3 length: 13 amino acids. Here the CDR3 reads CASSPHTNTEAFF. The CDR3 DNA reads as TGTGCCAGCAGCCCTCACACAAACACTGAAGCTTTCTTT.

This chain joins TRBV5-1 and TRBJ2-7; D possibly corresponds to TRBD1 (5 bases). The V and J ends lost 2 bases and 0 bases respectively, with 9 bases between them. The CDR3 has 14 amino acids. Germline V lookup: CDR1 SGHRS, CDR2 YFSETQ. This CDR3 reads CASSFLQGSYEQYF. In DNA, the CDR3 is TGCGCCAGCAGCTTTCTCCAGGGCTCCTACGAGCAGTACTTC.

This chain joins TRBV18 and TRBJ1-1; D gene uncertain. Germline CDR1 is KGHSH and CDR2 is LQKENI. The V end was cut by 6 bases, the J end by 7 bases, with 9 bases between. CDR3 length: 11 amino acids. The CDR3: CASSNGDEAFF. The CDR3 DNA is TGTGCCAGCTCCAACGGGGATGAAGCTTTCTTT.